The rows below give T cell receptor beta chains drawn from one sample of a study of T cells in Graves' hyperthyroidism and ophthalmopathy. In TCRdb, the multiplex PCR reads were re-called with MiXCR into one record per CDR3 protein. This table holds some 570,000 distinct CDR3 sequences, more than 13% found once. Sequencing input: blood. These receptors all come from a young woman with Graves' ophthalmopathy. Each CDR3 is given with its conserved first and last residue. A D gene is named only where the DNA matches it firmly.

D,V,length,CDR3
TRBD2,TRBV7-2,17,CASSLAVAGGPRYEQYF
NA,TRBV27,15,CASSHGSGVGYGYTF
NA,TRBV11-3,15,CASSFRRRAYNEQFF
NA,TRBV12-3/TRBV12-4,15,CASSLGAGPNQPQHF
NA,TRBV27,14,CASSNGGTLSEQYF
NA,TRBV7-6,15,CASSSVDFVNYGYTF
TRBD1,TRBV12-3/TRBV12-4,12,CASSLAQGEAFF
TRBD1,TRBV7-2,17,CASSPGTAPREYQPQHF
NA,TRBV20-1,14,CSARLGGPTGELFF
TRBD2,TRBV12-3/TRBV12-4,15,CASSSGLAGTDTQYF
TRBD2,TRBV7-9,17,CASSRTSGGRGTDTQYF
TRBD1,TRBV10-3,14,CAIRVPGQTSPLHF
NA,TRBV7-9,14,CASSSGTHQETQYF
NA,TRBV20-1,14,CSASGPTYLYGYTF
NA,TRBV20-1,12,CSVAGERNIQYF
TRBD1,TRBV6-1,16,CASSLRGQGTNEKLFF
NA,TRBV5-1,17,CASSLGAVHEPVSPLHF
NA,TRBV12-3/TRBV12-4,12,CASSPTPYGYTF
NA,TRBV12-5,13,CANPGTNTGELFF
TRBD1,TRBV20-1,16,CSARDVTGSGTDTQYF
TRBD2,TRBV12-3/TRBV12-4,15,CASSRLAVINGEQFF
TRBD2,TRBV30,14,CAWGTSGPWKEQFF
NA,TRBV2,13,CASSRGRWNEQFF
TRBD1,TRBV6-2/TRBV6-3,17,CASSYSGPGQVRSEQYF
NA,TRBV3-1,16,CASSQLGRALYSPLHF
TRBD1,TRBV6-2/TRBV6-3,14,CASNDRGPEAEAFF
NA,TRBV12-3/TRBV12-4,13,CASSFTRDTEAFF
TRBD1,TRBV12-3/TRBV12-4,15,CASSQDNRGGNEQYF
TRBD2,TRBV19,16,CASSATSGTYFYEQYF
NA,TRBV18,15,CASSPRPDPRDGYTF
TRBD2,TRBV29-1,13,CSVAGTSGSEQYF
NA,TRBV4-3,15,CASYGEDLRTDTQYF
NA,TRBV18,12,CASSLTDREAFF
TRBD1,TRBV2,13,CATGQGWDTEAFF
TRBD1,TRBV12-3/TRBV12-4,13,CASAPGGYYGYTF
TRBD1,TRBV19,15,CASSPPGTGGTEAFF
NA,TRBV20-1,13,CSAREGEVYEQYF
NA,TRBV15,14,CATSRDRALNEQFF